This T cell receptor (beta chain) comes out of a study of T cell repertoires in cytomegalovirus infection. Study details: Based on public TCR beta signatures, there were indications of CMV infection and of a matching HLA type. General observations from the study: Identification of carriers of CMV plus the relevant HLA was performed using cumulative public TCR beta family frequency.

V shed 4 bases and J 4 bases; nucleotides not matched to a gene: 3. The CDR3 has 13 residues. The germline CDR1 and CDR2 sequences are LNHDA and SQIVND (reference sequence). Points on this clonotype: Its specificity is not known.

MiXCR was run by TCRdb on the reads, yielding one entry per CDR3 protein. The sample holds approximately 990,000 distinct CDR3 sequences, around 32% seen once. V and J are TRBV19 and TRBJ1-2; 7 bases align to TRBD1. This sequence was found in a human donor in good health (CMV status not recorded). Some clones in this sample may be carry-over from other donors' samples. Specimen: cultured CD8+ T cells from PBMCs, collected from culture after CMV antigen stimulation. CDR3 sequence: CASSTWDSYGYTF. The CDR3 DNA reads TGTGCCAGTAGTACCTGGGACAGCTATGGCTACACCTTC.